What follows are 23 T cell receptor beta chains derived from one specimen sequenced in a study of technical replicates of blood from several donors. Assay: immunoSEQ multiplex PCR; the TCRdb copy retains only in-frame clones and omits some. This sample has over 65,000 clones, with around 97% found just once. Sample: T cells isolated from PBMCs. The receptors were sampled from a human donor in good health.

The chain couples TRBV5-4 to TRBJ1-1; D gene uncertain. Trimming cost V 0 bases and J 2 bases, with 11 bases left between them. The CDR3 loop spans 15 amino acids. Per germline, CDR1 SGHNT and CDR2 YYREEE (reference sequence). This CDR3 is CASSLGRSGNTEAFF. The CDR3 region has the DNA TGTGCCAGCAGCTTGGGTCGCTCGGGTAACACTGAAGCTTTCTTT.

The chain couples TRBV10-3 to TRBJ2-7; 9 bases line up with TRBD1. Germline CDR1 and CDR2: ENHRY and SYGVKD. J lost 4 bases, V lost 6 bases, and 10 bases had no gene match. The CDR3 contains 15 residues. CDR3 in amino acids: CAIRETRTGDYEQYF. The CDR3 nucleotides are TGTGCCATCAGAGAAACACGGACAGGGGATTACGAGCAGTACTTC.

V usage is TRBV15 and J usage is TRBJ2-2; the D gene is possibly TRBD1 (5 bases). This CDR3 region has 17 residues. CDR1 and CDR2 from the germline V gene are LNHNV and YYDKDF (reference sequence). V gave up 0 bases and J gave up 4 bases, with 15 bases separating them. The DNA of the CDR3 is TGTGCCACCAGCAGAGATCTTCGTGGGGCGAGCACCGGGGAGCTGTTTTTT. Translated, it gives CATSRDLRGASTGELFF. The whole variable domain, filled in from reference TRBV15 and TRBJ2-2, reads DAMVIQNPRYQVTQFGKPVTLSCSQTLNHNVMYWYQQKSSQAPKLLFHYYDKDFNNEADTPDNFQSRRPNTSFCFLDIRSPGLGDTAMYLCATSRDLRGASTGELFFGEGSRLTVL.

The gene calls are TRBV4-1 and TRBJ2-7; 7 bases are shared with TRBD1. CDR1 and CDR2 from the germline V gene are MGHRA and YSYEKL. Germline trimming cut 1 base from V and 0 bases from J; bases unmatched to any gene: 0. The CDR3 consists of 14 residues. The CDR3 is CASSQGDSSYEQYF. In nucleotides, the CDR3 is TGCGCCAGCAGCCAAGGGGACAGCTCCTACGAGCAGTACTTC.

The chain recombines TRBV28 with TRBJ2-5; 9 nucleotides agree with TRBD2. The CDR3 runs to 16 residues. V gave up 2 bases and J gave up 5 bases; unmatched junction bases: 9. Germline CDR1 and CDR2: MDHEN and SYDVKM. CDR3 loop: CASSLNPASGTETQYF. The CDR3 DNA is TGTGCCAGCAGTTTAAACCCGGCTAGCGGGACGGAGACCCAGTACTTC. Drawing the rest from reference TRBV28 and TRBJ2-5, the complete variable domain is DVKVTQSSRYLVKRTGEKVFLECVQDMDHENMFWYRQDPGLGLRLIYFSYDVKMKEKGDIPEGYSVSREKKERFSLILESASTNQTSMYLCASSLNPASGTETQYFGPGTRLLVL.

The chain links TRBV28 to TRBJ1-2; TRBD1 aligns across 8 bases. The germline gives CDR1 MDHEN, CDR2 SYDVKM. J gave up 5 bases and V 3 bases, and 8 bases lay outside the gene matches. This CDR3 has 15 amino acids. The CDR3 coding sequence is TGTGCCAGCAGTTTCACTCCCGGGACAGGATATGGCTACACCTTC. Amino acids: CASSFTPGTGYGYTF.

The V gene is TRBV29-1, the J gene TRBJ1-1; 7 bases fit TRBD1. The junction had 5 bases not matched to a gene; V was cut back by 7 bases and J by 3 bases. The CDR3 contains 12 residues. Per the germline V gene, CDR1 is SQVTM and CDR2 is ANQGSEA. CDR3 sequence reads: CSGTQGDTEAFF. Here the CDR3 DNA reads TGCAGCGGGACCCAGGGGGACACTGAAGCTTTCTTT. The complete variable domain, with remaining parts taken from reference TRBV29-1 and TRBJ1-1, reads SAVISQKPSRDICQRGTSLTIQCQVDSQVTMMFWYRQQPGQSLTLIATANQGSEATYESGFVIDKFPISRPNLTFSTLTVSNMSPEDSSIYLCSGTQGDTEAFFGQGTRLTVV.

The gene calls are TRBV4-1 and TRBJ2-1; 7 bases are a match to TRBD2. The CDR3 runs to 16 residues. CDR1 and CDR2 (germline): MGHRA, YSYEKL. Losses at the gene ends were 0 bases for V and 6 bases for J; bases not matched to a gene: 8. CDR3 in DNA: TGCGCCAGCAGCCAAGATAGTGGACTAGGGGCCAATGAGCAGTTCTTC. This codes for CASSQDSGLGANEQFF.

This chain uses TRBV6-5 with TRBJ1-5, with TRBD1 as a possible D gene (6 bases). V was cut by 6 bases and J by 6 bases, with 18 bases left in between. There are 15 residues in the CDR3. Germline CDR1 is MNHEY and CDR2 is SVGAGI. In DNA, the CDR3 is TGTGCCAGCAGAAACTCCCGACAGGCGGGTCAGCCCCAGCATTTT. As protein: CASRNSRQAGQPQHF.

The count of this clone is one. V and J are TRBV7-9 and TRBJ1-5; 9 bases agree with TRBD1. The V gene end was trimmed by 5 bases and the J gene end by 7 bases; junction bases not matched to a gene: 6. This CDR3 spans 14 amino acids. The germline V gene encodes CDR1 SEHNR and CDR2 FQNEAQ (reference sequence). CDR3 protein: CASSPGTGRQPQHF. CDR3 bases: TGTGCCAGCAGCCCCGGGACAGGGAGACAGCCCCAGCATTTT.

The chain carries TRBV19 and TRBJ1-5; D gene unclear. Deletions cut 1 base from V and 1 base from J, with 8 bases between. The CDR3 is 15 amino acids. Germline V gene data show CDR1 as LNHDA and CDR2 as SQIVND (reference sequence). The CDR3 DNA follows: TGTGCCAGTAGTATAGTACGAGGCAGCAATCAGCCCCAGCATTTT. Protein product: CASSIVRGSNQPQHF. The whole variable domain, remainder taken from reference TRBV19 and TRBJ1-5, is DGGITQSPKYLFRKEGQNVTLSCEQNLNHDAMYWYRQDPGQGLRLIYYSQIVNDFQKGDIAEGYSVSREKKESFPLTVTSAQKNPTAFYLCASSIVRGSNQPQHFGDGTRLSIL.

V usage is TRBV7-2 and J usage is TRBJ1-1, with D tentatively TRBD1 (5 bases). V lost 5 bases and J 1 base, leaving 8 bases between the germline ends. The CDR3 runs 13 residues. The V gene's germline CDR1 is SGHTA and CDR2 FQGNSA. CDR3 DNA sequence: TGTGCCAGCAGCCCTCAGGGGAACACTGAAGCTTTCTTT. It is translated as CASSPQGNTEAFF.

The CDR3 DNA sequence: TGTGCCAGCAGCTTAGCGTTTGGGGCTATTAATTCACCCCTCCACTTT. This gives the protein CASSLAFGAINSPLHF. The J gene is TRBJ1-6, the V gene TRBV7-2; D may be TRBD1 (5 bases). With 0 bases removed from V and 6 bases from J, the gap between germline ends came to 12 bases. The CDR3 spans 16 residues. CDR1 SGHTA and CDR2 FQGNSA come from the germline V gene.

The chain is built from TRBV6-6 and TRBJ1-2; D is uncertain. Germline V CDR1 and CDR2: MNHNY, SVGAGI (reference sequence). Trimming took off 5 bases at V and 5 bases at J, with 12 bases between the two ends. The CDR3 sequence is 13 residues long. The CDR3 region is CASSTGSRYGYTF. In DNA form, the CDR3 reads TGTGCCAGCAGTACGGGGTCGAGATATGGCTACACCTTC.

The gene calls are TRBV2 and TRBJ2-1; TRBD2 aligns across 11 bases. Germline-derived CDR1 and CDR2 are SNHLY and FYNNEI. The CDR3 length is 20 residues. The trim removed 6 bases at V and 6 bases at J, leaving 22 bases unmatched. The CDR3 bases are TGTGCCAGCAGGTACGACAGGGGAACGCTACTAGCGGGAGACCGCAATGAGCAGTTCTTC. Translated: CASRYDRGTLLAGDRNEQFF. Based on the CDR3 plus reference TRBV2 and TRBJ2-1, the full variable domain is EPEVTQTPSHQVTQMGQEVILRCVPISNHLYFYWYRQILGQKVEFLVSFYNNEISEKSEIFDDQFSVERPDGSNFTLKIRSTKLEDSAMYFCASRYDRGTLLAGDRNEQFFGPGTRLTVL.

The chain carries TRBV10-3 and TRBJ1-1, with D possibly being TRBD1 (5 bases). Trimming cost V 3 bases and J 1 base, with 9 bases left between them. The CDR3 is 14 residues long. Germline values: CDR1 ENHRY, CDR2 SYGVKD. The CDR3 DNA reads as TGTGCCATCAGTGACTCAGGGAAGAACACTGAAGCTTTCTTT. Its protein is CAISDSGKNTEAFF.

The genes are TRBV2 and TRBJ2-7, with 8 bases matching TRBD1. CDR3 length: 16 amino acids. The V gene's germline CDR1 is SNHLY and CDR2 FYNNEI. V dropped 5 bases and J dropped 3; count of bases not matched to a gene: 12. The CDR3 DNA sequence: TGTGCCAGCAGTCTCAACAGGGGGGTCGTTCTCTACGAGCAGTACTTC. Residues: CASSLNRGVVLYEQYF.

V usage is TRBV28 and J usage is TRBJ1-4; no firm D call. The CDR3 extends over 12 amino acids. Deletions cut 2 bases from V and 13 bases from J, with 11 bases between. Germline V CDR1 and CDR2: MDHEN, SYDVKM. CDR3 coding DNA: TGTGCCAGCAGTTTAGCCCAGGTTAGACTGTTTTTT. Residues: CASSLAQVRLFF.

J is TRBJ2-3 and V is TRBV12-5, with 7 bases that match TRBD1. The germline V gene encodes CDR1 LGHNT and CDR2 FRNRAP. The CDR3 sequence is 14 residues long. With 6 bases clipped from V and 1 base from J, the junction kept 4 bases outside the gene matches. CDR3 residues: CASGTGTGTDTQYF. For the CDR3, the DNA is TGTGCTAGTGGAACCGGGACAGGCACAGATACGCAGTATTTT.

J is TRBJ2-1 and V is TRBV7-9, with 12 positions matching TRBD2. J lost 4 bases, V lost 5 bases, and 12 bases had no gene match. Germline CDR1 is SEHNR and CDR2 is FQNEAQ (reference sequence). The length of the CDR3 is 18 residues. The CDR3 bases are TGTGCCAGCAGCCGTAAACCCCTTACTAGCGGGGGGTACAATGAGCAGTTCTTC. Its translation: CASSRKPLTSGGYNEQFF.

The chain couples TRBV6-1 to TRBJ2-7, with D uncertain. V was pared by 5 bases and J by 3 bases, with 8 bases between. The CDR3 totals 12 residues. Germline V gene data show CDR1 as MNHNS and CDR2 as SASEGT. The CDR3, as DNA: TGTGCCAGCAGTTCCCAGATCTACGAGCAGTACTTC. Amino acid sequence: CASSSQIYEQYF.

This chain links TRBV5-8 with TRBJ2-1, with 15 bases lining up with TRBD2. Unmatched junction bases numbered 6, after V lost 4 bases and J lost 4 bases. Germline V CDR1 and CDR2: SGHTS, YDEGEE. The CDR3 contains 17 residues. The CDR3: CASSTGTSGRTYNEQFF. The DNA for the CDR3 is TGTGCCAGCAGCACCGGGACTAGCGGGAGGACATACAATGAGCAGTTCTTC. Variable domain in full (rest from reference TRBV5-8 and TRBJ2-1): EAGVTQSPTHLIKTRGQQATLRCSPISGHTSVYWYQQALGLGLQFLLWYDEGEERNRGNFPPRFSGRQFPNYSSELNVNALELEDSALYLCASSTGTSGRTYNEQFFGPGTRLTVL.

The genes are TRBV6-5 and TRBJ2-2; TRBD2 might be the D (5 bases). Trimming stripped 5 bases from V and 7 bases from J, with 17 bases between. The CDR3 is made up of 15 amino acids. Germline V CDR1 and CDR2: MNHEY, SVGAGI. CDR3 region: CASSPLGGFGGELFF. CDR3 coding DNA: TGTGCCAGCAGTCCCCTGGGCGGGTTTGGCGGGGAGCTGTTTTTT.